The clone carrying this T cell receptor beta chain appeared once. These data belong to a study of blood T cell repertoires in COVID-19. The wider study: PBMCs, B-cell-depleted T cells, or T cells provided the cDNA or gDNA that made up the material.

This CDR3 is 14 amino acids long. Germline V gene lookup returns CDR1 SQVTM and CDR2 ANQGSEA. The germline V and J ends were trimmed by 4 bases and 5 bases, with 17 bases remaining between them. How the authors handled the data: Researchers report that nucleated cell counts were estimated from reference gene primer amplification. Using immunoSEQ multiplex PCR, the repertoire was profiled, and TCRdb retains in-frame clones only, with some absent. V, J and clone size reflect that table, while D and trimming were determined from the DNA. The data show roughly 180,000 clones, around 88% seen once. Sequenced input: peripheral blood. J is TRBJ2-5 and V is TRBV29-1; D gene uncertain. The TCR was taken from a woman in her twenties or thirties with acute or convalescent COVID-19. The CDR3 spells CSVGKSYSAETQYF. CDR3 DNA: TGCAGCGTTGGAAAAAGCTATTCCGCGGAGACCCAGTACTTC.